This is a list of T cell receptor beta chains from one sample in a study of T-cell memory formation after mild COVID-19. MiXCR was run by TCRdb on the 5' RACE reads, yielding one entry per CDR3 protein. The sample has about 560,000 distinct CDR3 sequences, roughly 17% seen once. Sequenced material: PBMCs or a T cell subset sorted from them (not recorded which). These receptors were collected from an adult woman who had mild COVID-19 (a few samples of this study predate the infection). Cell type and time point are not known. The CDR3 runs from the conserved cysteine through the conserved F or W. The order of the fields is D gene, J gene, V gene, clone size, CDR3 protein, CDR3 DNA. A D gene is named only where the DNA matches it firmly. Size is omitted from some rows. Given values are once, few, many or a class for expanded clones.

>-|TRBJ1-1|TRBV29-1|-
CSVVVFAEAFF
TGCAGCGTCGTAGTCTTCGCTGAAGCTTTCTTT
>-|TRBJ1-6|TRBV5-1|few
CASSLPGAGSPLHF
TGCGCCAGCAGCTTACCCGGGGCCGGTTCACCCCTCCACTTT
>-|TRBJ2-7|TRBV6-5|few
CASSYRDPSYEQYF
TGTGCCAGCAGTTACCGGGACCCCTCCTACGAGCAGTACTTC
>TRBD2|TRBJ2-3|TRBV11-2|few
CASSPFLAGGTDTQYF
TGTGCCAGCAGCCCCTTTCTAGCGGGGGGCACAGATACGCAGTATTTT
>-|TRBJ1-5|TRBV19|few
CANLPGTIDNQPQHF
TGTGCCAATCTACCCGGGACAATAGACAATCAGCCCCAGCATTTT
>TRBD1|TRBJ1-1|TRBV5-1|-
CASSLRTGSAEAFF
TGCGCCAGCAGCTTGAGGACAGGTAGCGCTGAAGCTTTCTTT
>TRBD1|TRBJ2-4|TRBV7-9|many
CASSLPGTGTKNIQYF
TGTGCCAGCAGTTTACCCGGGACAGGGACCAAAAACATTCAGTACTTC
>-|TRBJ2-5|TRBV7-2|many
CASSSQAGETQYF
TGTGCCAGCAGCTCTCAGGCGGGGGAGACCCAGTACTTC
>-|TRBJ1-2|TRBV6-1|-
CASSESTGPPVWGGYTF
TGTGCCAGCAGTGAATCAACCGGACCCCCCGTATGGGGAGGCTACACCTTC
>TRBD2|TRBJ2-1|TRBV7-2|-
CASRGAGALGEQFF
TGTGCCAGCAGGGGAGCGGGAGCTTTAGGTGAGCAGTTCTTC
>-|TRBJ1-2|TRBV12-3/TRBV12-4|few
CASSFNSLRGYTF
TGTGCCAGCAGTTTTAACAGCTTGAGGGGCTACACCTTC
>-|TRBJ2-2|TRBV9|-
CASNEGENTGELFF
TGTGCCAGCAACGAAGGGGAGAACACCGGGGAGCTGTTTTTT
>-|TRBJ2-1|TRBV21-1|few
CASSNCHRGKEQFF
TGTGCCAGCAGCAACTGCCACAGGGGGAAAGAGCAGTTCTTC
>TRBD1|TRBJ2-2|TRBV9|-
CASSVQGVATGELFF
TGTGCCAGCAGCGTCCAGGGGGTTGCAACCGGGGAGCTGTTTTTT
>-|TRBJ2-1|TRBV19|-
CASSPLRGPGNEQFF
TGTGCCAGTAGTCCCCTGCGAGGGCCAGGAAATGAGCAGTTCTTC
>TRBD1|TRBJ1-2|TRBV19|few
CASRWGKDRPDYGYTF
TGTGCCAGCCGATGGGGAAAGGACAGGCCAGACTATGGCTACACCTTC
>-|TRBJ2-7|TRBV4-1|-
CASSQAGGPPDEQYF
TGCGCCAGCAGCCAAGCTGGGGGACCTCCTGACGAGCAGTACTTC
>TRBD1|TRBJ2-7|TRBV2|-
CASKGETGLREQYF
TGTGCCAGCAAGGGGGAGACAGGGCTCCGAGAGCAGTACTTC
>TRBD2|TRBJ2-2|TRBV7-3|few
CASSQQRESGELFF
TGTGCCAGCAGCCAACAGCGGGAATCCGGGGAGCTGTTTTTT
>TRBD1|TRBJ2-1|TRBV7-8|few
CASTPSPGGNNEQFF
TGTGCCAGCACCCCCAGTCCAGGGGGCAACAATGAGCAGTTCTTC
>-|TRBJ1-1|TRBV19|few
CASSIGITEAFF
TGTGCCAGTAGTATCGGGATCACTGAAGCTTTCTTT
>-|TRBJ2-1|TRBV18|few
CASSPPGASSYNEQFF
TGTGCCAGCTCACCACCGGGGGCTTCCAGCTACAATGAGCAGTTCTTC
>-|TRBJ1-1|TRBV12-3/TRBV12-4|few
CASSPPRAVVTEAFF
TGTGCCAGCAGTCCCCCAAGGGCGGTGGTCACTGAAGCTTTCTTT